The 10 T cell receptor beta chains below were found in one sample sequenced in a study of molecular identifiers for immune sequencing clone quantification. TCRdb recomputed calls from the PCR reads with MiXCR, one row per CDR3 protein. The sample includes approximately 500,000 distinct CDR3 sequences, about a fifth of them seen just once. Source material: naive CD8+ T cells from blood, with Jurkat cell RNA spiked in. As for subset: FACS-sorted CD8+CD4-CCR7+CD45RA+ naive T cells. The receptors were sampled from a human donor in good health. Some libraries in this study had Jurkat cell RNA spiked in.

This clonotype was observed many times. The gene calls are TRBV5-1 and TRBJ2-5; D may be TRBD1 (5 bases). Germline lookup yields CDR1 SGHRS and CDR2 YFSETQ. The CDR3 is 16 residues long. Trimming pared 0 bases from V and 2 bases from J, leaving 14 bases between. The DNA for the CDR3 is TGCGCCAGCAGCTTGGTATACCTCGACAGTCAAGAGACCCAGTACTTC. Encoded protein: CASSLVYLDSQETQYF. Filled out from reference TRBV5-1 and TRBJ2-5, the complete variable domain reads KAGVTQTPRYLIKTRGQQVTLSCSPISGHRSVSWYQQTPGQGLQFLFEYFSETQRNKGNFPGRFSGRQFSNSRSEMNVSTLELGDSALYLCASSLVYLDSQETQYFGPGTRLLVL.

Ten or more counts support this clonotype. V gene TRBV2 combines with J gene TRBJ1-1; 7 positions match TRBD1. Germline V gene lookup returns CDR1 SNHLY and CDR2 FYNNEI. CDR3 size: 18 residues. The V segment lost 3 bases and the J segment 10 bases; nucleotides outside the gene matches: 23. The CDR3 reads CASSDPRRQGLEYSLAFF. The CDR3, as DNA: TGTGCCAGCAGTGACCCCCGTCGACAGGGTTTAGAGTATTCCTTAGCTTTCTTT.

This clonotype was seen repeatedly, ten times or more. The CDR3 sequence: CASSYPRDYRYEQYF. The CDR3 DNA is TGTGCCAGCAGTTACCCCCGGGACTACCGTTACGAGCAGTACTTC. The chain combines TRBV6-2 or TRBV6-3 with TRBJ2-7, with 7 bases aligning to TRBD2. CDR3 length equals 15 residues. The V and J ends lost 2 bases and 4 bases, in that order; junction bases with no gene match: 8. CDR1 MNHEY and CDR2 SVGEGT come from the germline V gene.

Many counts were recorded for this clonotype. The CDR3 here is CASSFAGPGDTQYF. The DNA of the CDR3 is TGTGCCAGCAGCTTTGCGGGGCCCGGTGATACGCAGTATTTT. The rearrangement uses TRBV7-2 and TRBJ2-3; TRBD2 might be the D (6 bases). CDR1 and CDR2 (germline): SGHTA, FQGNSA. This CDR3 is 14 amino acids long. Trimming removed 3 bases from V and 6 bases from J, with 13 bases in between. The entire variable domain, with the rest obtained from reference TRBV7-2 and TRBJ2-3, is as follows: GAGVSQSPSNKVTEKGKDVELRCDPISGHTALYWYRQSLGQGLEFLIYFQGNSAPDKSGLPSDRFSAERTGGSVSTLTIQRTQQEDSAVYLCASSFAGPGDTQYFGPGTRLTVL.

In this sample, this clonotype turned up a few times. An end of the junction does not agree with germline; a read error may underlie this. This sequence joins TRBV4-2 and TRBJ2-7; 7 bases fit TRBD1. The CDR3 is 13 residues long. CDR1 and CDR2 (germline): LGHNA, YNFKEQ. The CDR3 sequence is CASGHGQAYEQYF. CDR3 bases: TGTGCCAGCGGCCACGGACAGGCCTACGAGCAGTACTTC.

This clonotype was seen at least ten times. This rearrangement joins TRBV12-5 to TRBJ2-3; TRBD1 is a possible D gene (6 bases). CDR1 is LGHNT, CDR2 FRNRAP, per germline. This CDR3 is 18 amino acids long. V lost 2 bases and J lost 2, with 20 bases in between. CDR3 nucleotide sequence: TGTGCTAGTGGTTTGCCGCATATGGGGACACCCCTCACAGATACGCAGTATTTT. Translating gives CASGLPHMGTPLTDTQYF.

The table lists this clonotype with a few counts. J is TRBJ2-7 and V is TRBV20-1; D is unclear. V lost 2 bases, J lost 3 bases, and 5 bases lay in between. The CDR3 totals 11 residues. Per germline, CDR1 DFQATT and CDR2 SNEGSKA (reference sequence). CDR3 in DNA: TGCAGTGCTAGACAAATCTACGAGCAGTACTTC. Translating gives CSARQIYEQYF.

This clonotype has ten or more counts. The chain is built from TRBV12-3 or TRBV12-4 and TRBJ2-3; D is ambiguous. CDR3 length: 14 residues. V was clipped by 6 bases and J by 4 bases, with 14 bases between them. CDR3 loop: CASSSPDRPDTQYF. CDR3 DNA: TGTGCCAGCAGCTCCCCTGATAGACCAGATACGCAGTATTTT.

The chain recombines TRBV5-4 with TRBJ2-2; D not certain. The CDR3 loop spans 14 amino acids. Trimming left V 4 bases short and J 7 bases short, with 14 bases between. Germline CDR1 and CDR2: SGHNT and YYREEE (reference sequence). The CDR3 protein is CASSRTPLDGELFF. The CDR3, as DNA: TGTGCCAGCAGCCGTACCCCCTTGGACGGGGAGCTGTTTTTT.

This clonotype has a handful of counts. The CDR3 nucleotides read TGTGCCAGCAGCCAATATACAGGGGGCGGATACGAGCAGTACTTC. Its translation: CASSQYTGGGYEQYF. The chain links TRBV14 to TRBJ2-7; 9 bases match TRBD1. Per germline, CDR1 SGHDN and CDR2 FVKESK. V lost 2 bases, J lost 4 bases, and 6 bases stayed unmatched. There are 15 residues in the CDR3.